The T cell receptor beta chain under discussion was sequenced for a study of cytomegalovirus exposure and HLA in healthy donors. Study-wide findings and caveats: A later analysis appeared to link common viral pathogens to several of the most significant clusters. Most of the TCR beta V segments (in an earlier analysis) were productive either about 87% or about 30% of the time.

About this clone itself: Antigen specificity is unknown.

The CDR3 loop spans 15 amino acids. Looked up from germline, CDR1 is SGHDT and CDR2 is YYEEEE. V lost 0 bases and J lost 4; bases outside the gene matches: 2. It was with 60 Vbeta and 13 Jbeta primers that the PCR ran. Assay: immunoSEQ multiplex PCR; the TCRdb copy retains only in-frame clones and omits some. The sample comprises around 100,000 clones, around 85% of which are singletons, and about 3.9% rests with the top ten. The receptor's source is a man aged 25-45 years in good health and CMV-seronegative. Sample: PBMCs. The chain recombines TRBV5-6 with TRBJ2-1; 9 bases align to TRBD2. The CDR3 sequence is CASSLGRGGYNEQFF. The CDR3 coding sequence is TGTGCCAGCAGCTTGGGGCGGGGGGGTTACAATGAGCAGTTCTTC.